This entry features one T cell receptor beta chain sequence. Its antigen is unknown. A read error may produce the germline difference seen at one junction end. Via the germline V gene (reference sequence), CDR1 is SEHNR and CDR2 FQNEAQ. There are 15 amino acids in the CDR3, from cysteine to phenylalanine inclusive. Only CDR3 DNA remains: 45 bases, in frame from the first base. This sample is drawn from a study of tumor-infiltrating lymphocytes in primary liver carcinoma (dated by TCRdb to 2017 to 2019). In the study overall: Of the five patients (three men and two women, aged 30 to 69 years), four had hepatocellular carcinoma and one had combined HCC and intrahepatic cholangiocarcinoma. High reproducibility was observed for the technical replicate repertoires, with mean shared-clone rates roughly 0.89 and correlation coefficients above 0.95. The five patients had tumors of stage T1-T3 N0M0, with maximum diameters ranging from about 4.2 to 10 cm. A total of some 35 specimens from 5 patients underwent TCRbeta repertoire sequencing, comprising around 25 tumor regions, 5 adjacent noncancerous liver tissues and 5 peripheral blood samples. Samples yielded roughly 3.65 to 7.5 million productive TCRbeta reads; read depth did not differ significantly between tissue types. The study combined TCRbeta repertoire sequencing, expression microarrays and whole-exome sequencing across five regions of each liver tumor, with adjacent normal tissue and blood. To link TCRbeta repertoire diversity to the local molecular phenotype, the 20 to 30 tumor region samples were profiled with Agilent mRNA microarrays. What the research found in general, with its limitations: Since the samples were bulk and unsorted, there was no way to compare CD4+ and CD8+ T cell repertoires. Because only the TCR beta chain was sequenced and unpaired alpha chains were not captured, true repertoire diversity is likely underestimated. Only about 7.5-25% of top clones were found in all five regions of a tumor, suggesting spatial heterogeneity of tumor-infiltrating T cells. With just a few patients in the study, the authors point out that the findings should be validated in a larger study. Repertoire overlap was found to be higher between tumor regions (mean around 35%) than between tumor-adjacent (around 17%) or tumor-blood (around 15%) pairs, consistent with antigen-driven expansion. A significantly larger repertoire fraction was made up by the top 250 clones in tumors than in blood (p = 0.039).

TCRbeta-specific cDNA was reverse-transcribed from 500 to 550 ng total RNA using a constant-region primer and ProtoScript II reverse transcriptase. The TCRbeta libraries were prepared through three rounds of nested multiplex PCR following a slightly modified ARM-PCR procedure. Each of the first two PCR rounds ran for nine to eleven cycles and used multiplex TRBV1-TRBV30 forward primers together with a Cbeta reverse primer. Sample barcodes and Illumina adapters were added in a final 25-cycle PCR using Deep VentR polymerase. Before sequencing, amplicons of 200-500 bp were purified from gel using a QIAquick gel extraction kit. An Illumina HiSeq 2500 was used to sequence the TCRbeta amplicons with 250-bp paired-end reads. From the authors' description of their analysis: Trimmomatic v0.33 was used to quality-trim the reads, and FLASH v1.2.11 was used to merge paired reads so that full CDR3 sequences could be recovered. V, D and J germline segments were assigned to the rearranged TCRbeta sequences by MiGEC v1.2.1b. Clonotype statistics, along with Shannon-Wiener diversity indices, were calculated using VDJtools v1.0.0. Except for diversity analysis, only the 250 most abundant clonotypes of each sample were used in subsequent analyses to reduce sampling bias. TCRdb handled the public reads itself, with Q25 trimming in fastp and clone calling in MiXCR, and kept productive beta chains. Each CDR3 protein appears once, grouped with its most common genes and DNA. TCRdb's processing, not the authors', yielded these V and J calls. The sample records approximately 100,000 distinct CDR3 sequences, more than 65% of which are singletons. About 12% of the sample is in the top ten clones.

Total RNA and DNA were co-extracted from around 18-30 mg of bulk tissue with the AllPrep DNA/RNA mini kit, without cell sorting. Between late 2015 and March 2016, a handful of patients in China with histopathologically diagnosed primary liver carcinoma had surgical resection. At the time of sampling, the patients were treatment-naive and had chronic HBV infection. Five spatially separated regions were sampled per tumor: superior, inferior, left-lateral and right-lateral poles, plus the tumor centre. Histological examination found more than 80% viable tumor cells in every tumor sample. Fresh tumor and adjacent tissue pieces were bisected; one half was stored in RNAlater at -80°C, the other sent for histology.

The rearrangement combines TRBV7-9 with TRBJ2-3; the D gene cannot be resolved reliably. The receptor was derived from a woman aged 55-70 years with primary liver carcinoma and hepatitis B virus infection. The specimen was liver tumor tissue from sampling region 2. The sample's cell subset or site, from its label and the paper: tumor region T2, inferior pole. The nucleotide sequence reads TGTGCCAGTAGCTTAAAGATCGGTAGCACAAATACGCAGTATTTT. Its amino acids are CASSLKIGSTNTQYF.